The 14 T cell receptor beta chains below come from one sample, sequenced in a study of blood T cell repertoires in COVID-19. The assay was immunoSEQ multiplex PCR, and TCRdb's table has in-frame clones only and misses some. This repertoire shows about 75,000 clones, approximately 90% found once; its top ten account for less than 7%. Specimen: peripheral blood. Source of these receptors: a woman between 45 and 65 years old with acute or convalescent COVID-19.

The V gene is TRBV30, the J gene TRBJ1-1, with TRBD1 identical over 7 bases. V lost 1 base to trimming and J lost 2 bases; unmatched junction nucleotides: 4. CDR1 and CDR2 from the germline V gene are GTSNPN and SVGIG (reference sequence). This CDR3 region has 14 residues. Written as DNA, the CDR3 is TGTGCCTGGAGTGCCGGGACAGCCAACACTGAAGCTTTCTTT. Its protein product is CAWSAGTANTEAFF.

The chain has TRBV30 and TRBJ1-5; possibly TRBD1 for D (5 bases). The germline V gene encodes CDR1 GTSNPN and CDR2 SVGIG (reference sequence). This CDR3 region has 14 residues. V was cut by 3 bases and J by 2 bases, with 11 bases left in between. CDR3 residues: CAWSGGLGNQPQHF. DNA for the CDR3: TGTGCCTGGAGCGGGGGACTGGGCAATCAGCCCCAGCATTTT.

J is TRBJ2-7 and V is TRBV5-6; the match to TRBD2 covers 12 bases. J gave up 0 bases and V 3 bases, and 10 bases lay outside the gene matches. Germline values: CDR1 SGHDT, CDR2 YYEEEE. This CDR3 contains 18 residues. In nucleotides, the CDR3 is TGTGCCAGCAGCTCGCTCCAAAGGACTAGCGGGATCTCCTACGAGCAGTACTTC. This gives the protein CASSSLQRTSGISYEQYF. Supplemented by reference TRBV5-6 and TRBJ2-7, the full variable domain reads DAGVTQSPTHLIKTRGQQVTLRCSPKSGHDTVSWYQQALGQGPQFIFQYYEEEERQRGNFPDRFSGHQFPNYSSELNVNALLLGDSALYLCASSSLQRTSGISYEQYFGPGTRLTVT.

This chain uses TRBV5-1 with TRBJ2-1, with 12 bases identical to TRBD2. This CDR3 is 14 amino acids long. Trimming cost V 2 bases and J 10 bases; bases outside gene matches: 4. Germline V gene sequence: CDR1 SGHRS, CDR2 YFSETQ. This chain's CDR3 is CASSLDGLAGEQFF. CDR3 nucleotides: TGCGCCAGCAGCTTAGACGGACTAGCGGGAGAGCAGTTCTTC.

A note on this clone: Other DNA sequences in this specimen translate into the identical CDR3. J is TRBJ1-5 and V is TRBV15, with TRBD1 matching over 9 bases. Germline V gene sequence: CDR1 LNHNV, CDR2 YYDKDF (reference sequence). V gave up 3 bases and J gave up 0 bases; unmatched junction bases: 0. This CDR3 is 15 amino acids long. CDR3 sequence (DNA): TGTGCCACCAGCAGGGACAGGGGTAGCAATCAGCCCCAGCATTTT. The encoded protein is CATSRDRGSNQPQHF.

The chain couples TRBV27 to TRBJ1-1; D is uncertain. This CDR3 has 14 residues. CDR1 and CDR2 from the germline V gene are MNHEY and SMNVEV (reference sequence). Between the trimmed V and J ends, which lost 3 bases and 2 bases, there was a span of 10 bases. The CDR3 protein is CASSLLRGNTEAFF. The CDR3 DNA follows: TGTGCCAGCAGTTTGCTCCGGGGTAACACTGAAGCTTTCTTT.

This chain connects TRBV4-2 to TRBJ1-2; 7 bases fit TRBD1. Germline V gene sequence: CDR1 LGHNA, CDR2 YNFKEQ. The CDR3 covers 17 residues. V was pared by 3 bases and J by 6 bases, with 16 bases of the junction left unmatched. The CDR3 region has the DNA TGTGCCAGCAGCCAGGCCACAGGGGATATGGATCAAGATGGCTACACCTTC. The encoded protein is CASSQATGDMDQDGYTF.

The V gene is TRBV11-2, the J gene TRBJ1-6; D might be TRBD1 (5 bases). The length of the CDR3 is 15 residues. CDR1 SGHAT and CDR2 FQNNGV come from the germline V gene. Trimming took 5 bases from V and 9 from J, leaving 17 bases between them. The CDR3 DNA follows: TGTGCCAGCAGCGGGGGAGGGACCGTAATTTCACCCCTCCACTTT. As protein: CASSGGGTVISPLHF.

This rearrangement joins TRBV30 to TRBJ1-1, with TRBD1 as a possible D gene (5 bases). This CDR3 has 11 amino acids. The germline gives CDR1 GTSNPN, CDR2 SVGIG (reference sequence). V lost 1 base and J 7 bases, leaving 7 bases between the germline ends. CDR3 nucleotide sequence: TGTGCCTGGAGTGGAACAGGTGAAGCTTTCTTT. Protein product: CAWSGTGEAFF.

The V gene is TRBV7-9, the J gene TRBJ2-3, with D possibly matching TRBD1 (6 bases). Germline loops: CDR1 SEHNR, CDR2 FQNEAQ (reference sequence). The CDR3 consists of 14 residues. V lost 5 bases, J lost 1 base, and 10 bases lay in between. The CDR3 DNA reads TGTGCCAGCAGCAACCGACAGGGCACAGATACGCAGTATTTT. Protein sequence: CASSNRQGTDTQYF.

J is TRBJ2-7 and V is TRBV21-1; TRBD2 is the table's D call, not checked against the DNA. TRBV21-1 is recorded as a pseudogene. CDR3 length: 17 residues. CDR3: CASSKEASGGDRYEQYF. For the CDR3, the DNA is TGTGCCAGCAGCAAAGAAGCTAGCGGGGGGGATAGGTACGAGCAGTACTTC.

The V call is TRBV9, the J call TRBJ1-4, with D tentatively TRBD1 (5 bases). The CDR3 spans 15 residues. CDR1 and CDR2 (germline): SGDLS, YYNGEE. Between the trimmed V and J ends, which lost 2 bases and 0 bases, there was a span of 8 bases. CDR3 nucleotides: TGTGCCAGCAGCGTGGGGGACTCAACTAATGAAAAACTGTTTTTT. Amino acids: CASSVGDSTNEKLFF.

This clone appeared once. The genes are TRBV5-6 and TRBJ1-6; tentative D call: TRBD1 (6 bases). Per germline, CDR1 SGHDT and CDR2 YYEEEE. The V end was cut by 4 bases, the J end by 10 bases, with 21 bases between. CDR3 length: 16 amino acids. As DNA, the CDR3 is TGTGCCAGCAGCGGAAGACAGGAAGCTTTTCGGTCACCCCTCCACTTT. It yields the protein CASSGRQEAFRSPLHF.

This rearrangement joins TRBV15 to TRBJ2-1, with 7 bases matching TRBD2. Germline V gives CDR1 LNHNV, CDR2 YYDKDF (reference sequence). V shed 1 base, J shed 0 bases, and the junction held 3 bases outside the gene matches. This CDR3 is 16 amino acids long. For the CDR3, the DNA is TGTGCCACCAGCAGAGTTGGCGGGAGCTCCTACAATGAGCAGTTCTTC. This gives the protein CATSRVGGSSYNEQFF.